This TCR beta chain stems from a study of monozygotic twins with inflammatory bowel disease. Using the 5' RACE reads, TCRdb records one entry per CDR3 protein without DNA. Its listing shows over 90,000 distinct CDR3 sequences. Study observations and caveats: The inverse Simpson measure of TCRbeta diversity was lower in IBD patients than in healthy co-twins.

The V gene's germline CDR1 is SGDLS and CDR2 YYNGEE. The CDR3 covers 15 residues. As concerns this clonotype: Its antigen remains unknown.

V and J are TRBV9 and TRBJ2-1; without DNA, the TCRdb call of TRBD1 cannot be checked. Material: blood. The sequence came from a human donor with ulcerative colitis or Crohn's disease, or a healthy co-twin of an affected twin (not recorded which). CDR3 residues: CASSVEGAGYNEQFF.